This is a list of T cell receptor beta chains from one sample in a study of T cell changes during pregnancy in multiple sclerosis. Measured with immunoSEQ multiplex PCR; TCRdb has only the in-frame clones, and not every one. Of around 30,000 clones in the sample, roughly nine tenths are singletons; the top ten hold approximately 4.5%. The sample here was CD8+ T cells from peripheral blood mononuclear cells, taken in the second trimester of pregnancy. The receptors originated from a female donor with multiple sclerosis, enrolled in a pregnancy study. The CDR3 runs from the conserved cysteine through the conserved F or W. The D gene is left open where the match is weak. Expanded clones are given a class, and other clones once, few, many or no size at all.

d_gene	j_gene	abundance	v_gene	CDR3aa	CDR3nt
-	TRBJ2-1	-	TRBV5-1	CASSLAQGSDEQFF	TGCGCCAGCAGCTTGGCTCAGGGGTCGGATGAGCAGTTCTTC
-	TRBJ1-5	-	TRBV2	CASSEIGYSNQPQHF	TGTGCCAGCAGTGAAATCGGTTATAGCAATCAGCCCCAGCATTTT
TRBD1	TRBJ1-2	-	TRBV5-6	CASSLWTGIDGYTF	TGTGCCAGCAGCCTATGGACAGGGATCGATGGCTACACCTTC
-	TRBJ1-1	-	TRBV27	CASSPTSWTEAFF	TGTGCCAGCAGTCCGACAAGCTGGACTGAAGCTTTCTTT
TRBD1	TRBJ1-5	-	TRBV28	CASSLGQLNQPQHF	TGTGCCAGCAGTTTGGGACAGCTCAATCAGCCCCAGCATTTT
TRBD2	TRBJ2-7	once	TRBV5-4	CASSSPLGLAGAEQYF	TGTGCCAGCAGCTCGCCTCTGGGACTAGCCGGTGCCGAGCAGTACTTC
TRBD2	TRBJ2-1	-	TRBV11-2	CASSALAGAYNEQFF	TGTGCCAGCAGCGCACTAGCGGGGGCCTACAATGAGCAGTTCTTC
TRBD2	TRBJ2-3	-	TRBV13	CASSLGRVSGTYTQYF	TGTGCCAGCAGCTTAGGCCGAGTTAGCGGGACCTATACGCAGTATTTT
-	TRBJ1-1	-	TRBV29-1	CSVDAGATEAFF	TGCAGCGTTGACGCTGGGGCCACTGAAGCTTTCTTT
TRBD1	TRBJ1-5	-	TRBV18	CASSPRTGSGIPQHF	TGTGCCAGCTCACCCCGGACAGGGAGTGGAATACCCCAGCATTTT
TRBD2	TRBJ2-1	-	TRBV28	CASRGPSTGTSGYNEQFF	TGTGCCAGCAGGGGACCGTCAACCGGGACTAGCGGATACAATGAGCAGTTCTTC
-	TRBJ1-1	few	TRBV4-1	CASSQAPQSNTEAFF	TGCGCCAGCAGCCAGGCACCACAGTCGAACACTGAAGCTTTCTTT
TRBD1	TRBJ2-1	-	TRBV27	CASRGYDRVNEQFF	TGTGCCAGCAGGGGGTACGACAGGGTCAATGAGCAGTTCTTC
TRBD2	TRBJ2-1	-	TRBV4-1	CASSQDRFGTSGSGRLYNEQFF	TGCGCCAGCAGCCAAGATAGGTTCGGTACTAGCGGGAGTGGGCGGCTGTACAATGAGCAGTTCTTC
-	TRBJ1-5	-	TRBV5-1	CASSQTGSNQPQHF	TGCGCCAGCAGCCAAACAGGGAGCAATCAGCCCCAGCATTTT
-	TRBJ2-2	-	TRBV7-6	CASSPQGSNTGELFF	TGTGCCAGCAGCCCGCAGGGGAGTAACACCGGGGAGCTGTTTTTT
TRBD1	TRBJ2-5	-	TRBV6-5	CASSYRDSQETQYF	TGTGCCAGCAGTTACAGGGACAGCCAAGAGACCCAGTACTTC